The entry that follows covers one T cell receptor (beta chain) sequence. Its specific antigen is unknown. No base quality information exists; no much larger clone differs at one position. Library creation used 5' RACE. Sequencing relied on a NextSeq 500. To allow correction of PCR and sequencing errors, the TCR library protocol tagged every TCR cDNA molecule with a unique molecular identifier. The authors' analysis ran thus. TCR identification, UMI-based error correction and CDR3 extraction were all carried out with Decombinator tools. TCRs above a frequency of 2 per 1,000, corresponding to the top 1% of the tumor frequency distribution, were defined as expanded. Each repertoire was subsampled 100 times to 5,000 TCRs, after which Renyi diversity was computed with the R vegan package. CDR3 similarity networks were constructed using string-kernel similarity of amino acid triplets, with links drawn between CDR3s whose pairwise similarity was above 0.82. The public sequencing data were trimmed at Q25 with fastp and processed into clonotypes with MiXCR by TCRdb, which kept only in-frame beta chains. All rows with the same CDR3 protein become a single entry with the most common DNA and genes. TCRdb, not the authors, supplied the V and J calls. This sample lists about 1,500 distinct CDR3 sequences; roughly 14% were detected once. The biggest ten clones account for about 15% of the sample.

In light of the paper, this sample's time point label describes: sample taken at primary tumor resection. The donors were some 76 patients from the lung TRACERx cohort who had early-stage, untreated non-small cell lung cancer. TCR sequencing used whole RNA extracted from tumor and nontumor lung tissue, or from cryopreserved PBMC samples, without cell sorting. Only patients for whom sufficient RNA was available from at least two tumor regions were selected for TCR sequencing. A lung pathologist reviewed the tumor and adjacent nontumor lung specimens before the specimens were selected. According to the germline V gene, CDR1 reads SGHTA and CDR2 reads FQGTGA. The cysteine opens and the phenylalanine closes a CDR3 of 14 amino acids. CDR3 DNA is the only sequence kept; it has 42 bases, read in frame from the first base. The V end loses 2 bases and the J end loses 5 bases, and a stretch of 12 bases separates them.

The data belong to a study of spatial heterogeneity in lung cancer (dated by TCRdb to between 2017 and 2020). Broadly, across the study: Beta-chain transcripts were consistently detected in greater numbers than alpha-chain transcripts, which likely reflected higher beta-chain transcript abundance. In the raw uncorrected reads, each unique combination of TCR and UMI appeared on average more than ten times. In non-small cell lung cancer, the study quantitatively compared TCR alpha and beta repertoires across several tumor regions, matched nontumor lung, and blood. Nonsynonymous mutation counts, determined by whole-exome sequencing of tumor tissue, were related to TCR repertoire features. At surgery, 200 to 250 tumor regions, around 65 matched nontumor lung samples and about 56 PBMC samples were TCR-sequenced for both alpha and beta chains. Results the study describes overall, beyond this receptor: Confirming at a functional level the hypothesis that regional TCRs recognize regional mutations was considered to require additional single-cell paired TCR alpha and beta sequencing.

The chain is assembled from TRBV7-3 and TRBJ2-5; the D gene remains uncertain. Sequencing used normal lung tissue next to the tumor, obtained at surgery. The source of this sequence is a male donor with early-stage non-small cell lung cancer. At the DNA level, the sequence is TGTGCCAGCAGCTTATTAGGGCGCCCGGAGACCCAGTACTTC. Translation gives CASSLLGRPETQYF.